The following is a TCR beta chain sequence with its context. Its antigen is as yet unknown. Via MiXCR, TCRdb re-called the reads, giving one row per CDR3 protein. This table has 200,000 to 300,000 distinct CDR3 sequences, around 13% appearing once. The CDR3 consists of 17 residues. The germline gives CDR1 KGHDR, CDR2 SFDVKD. Germline trimming cut 3 bases from V and 5 bases from J; bases unmatched to any gene: 9. These data originate in a study of T cell repertoires in cytomegalovirus infection. Study outcomes and limitations: Clonotypes of TCR beta that were HLA-C-restricted and CMV-specific dominated the ex vivo response.

The rearrangement joins TRBV24-1 to TRBJ2-2; 9 bases map to TRBD1. The origin of this receptor is a human donor in good health (CMV status not recorded). Some clones in this sample may be carry-over from other donors' samples. The sequencing sample was made of PBMCs. The CDR3 here is CATSDRISGTGTGELFF. In DNA, the CDR3 is TGTGCCACCAGTGATAGGATATCCGGGACAGGGACCGGGGAGCTGTTTTTT.